This is a list of T cell receptor beta chains from one sample in a study of technical replicates of blood from a few donors. Profiled with immunoSEQ multiplex PCR; TCRdb holds only in-frame clones, not every one. The sample has 80,000 or so clones, roughly 98% seen once; the top ten hold approximately 0.15%. Sequenced sample: T cells isolated from PBMCs. The receptor source for this set is a human donor in good health. Each CDR3 is given without its conserved first and last residue. The D gene is left open where the match is weak.

>TRBV5-1|-
ASSEGRETQY
>TRBV5-1|TRBD1
ASRYHSGTGSRWDTGELF
>TRBV2|TRBD1
ASSGTGRVYGYT
>TRBV6-6|TRBD1
ASSQRTGAWNTEAF
>TRBV6-1|-
AIGLRYTDTQY
>TRBV2|-
ASSEGGSGHREYNEQF
>TRBV11-2|-
ASSSIRGAPDTQY
>TRBV12-5|-
ASGLVPGGLNEQF
>TRBV4-1|-
ASSHGGLTLH
>TRBV19|TRBD1
ASTDAGTGREAF
>TRBV29-1|TRBD2
SVSSGGSSYEQY
>TRBV10-3|-
AINPGRDRGNEQF
>TRBV4-1|-
ASSQGPGLQNTEAF
>TRBV6-5|-
ASRRTVDTEAF
>TRBV27|-
ASSLVPNQPQH
>TRBV18|-
ASSPQQVNTDTQY
>TRBV9|TRBD2
ASSSGRAVLETQY
>TRBV6-6|-
ASSIREGSNQPQH
>TRBV27|TRBD1
ASRGGGTGGAGGYT
>TRBV4-1|TRBD1
ASSRQGANTEAF
>TRBV11-2|TRBD2
ASSFTTSGGADTQY
>TRBV14|-
ASSPTTAAGNGYT
>TRBV4-2|TRBD2
ASSQDWREAYNEQF
>TRBV6-5|TRBD2
ASSAPRRGDWTQY
>TRBV5-8|TRBD2
ASSRSGGTTYEQY
>TRBV9|TRBD1
ASSVSSDRGNTEAF
>TRBV6-5|TRBD1
ASSWTGGNRGQY
>TRBV7-9|-
ASSLVVGYGYGYT
>TRBV2|-
ASRGLTTPGEQF
>TRBV29-1|-
SVVRDNTEAF
>TRBV15|-
ATRDRRSYEQY
>TRBV9|TRBD2
ASSVPGGGLN
>TRBV5-1|TRBD2
ASTPGTSKETQY
>TRBV5-1|-
ASSNPGNPVTDTQY
>TRBV14|-
ASSQDNGVEAF
>TRBV7-9|TRBD1
ASSSGTGATNEKLF
>TRBV27|TRBD1
ASSIRGHELEGTEAF
>TRBV11-2|TRBD2
ASSFTSGRSYEQF
>TRBV5-1|TRBD1
ASRRNRGQDGYT
>TRBV15|-
ATSRDSITVYEQY
>TRBV7-8|TRBD1
ASSLRQGAEKF
>TRBV7-6|-
ASSAGRQTTGELF
>TRBV6-1|-
ASSEELGRNSPLH
>TRBV9|TRBD2
ASSAEGGGYEQY
>TRBV27|-
ASSLGDTQY
>TRBV30|-
AWSPPGRNTEAF
>TRBV27|TRBD1
ASSLTVGTVNDEQY
>TRBV5-1|-
ASSFSSNEQF
>TRBV18|TRBD1
ASSKGTGDEKLF
>TRBV4-2|-
ASSQEGGRYYGYT
>TRBV6-5|TRBD2
ASKTLAPNTGELF
>TRBV9|-
ASTRDTYNEQF
>TRBV9|TRBD1
ASSPKRGPNTIY